The rows below give T cell receptor beta chains drawn from one sample of a study of blood T cell repertoires in COVID-19. Clones were sequenced by immunoSEQ multiplex PCR, and TCRdb holds only the in-frame ones, with some missing. The table has approximately 250,000 clones, more than 85% seen once. Sequenced material: peripheral blood. The receptors stem from a man aged 18 to 30 with active or convalescent COVID-19. Each CDR3 is given with its conserved first and last residue. A D gene is named only where the DNA matches it firmly. Only part of the rows carry a size: once, few, many, or a class if the clone is expanded.

V: TRBV7-9; D: TRBD1; J: TRBJ1-4; size: .; CDR3: CASSPQGLGKLFF; DNA: TGTGCCAGCAGCCCACAGGGGTTAGGAAAACTGTTTTTT
V: TRBV19; D: TRBD1; J: TRBJ1-5; size: .; CDR3: CASSIDGGMTGFLANQPQHF; DNA: TGTGCCAGTAGTATAGATGGGGGGATGACAGGGTTCTTGGCAAATCAGCCCCAGCATTTT
V: TRBV21-1; D: .; J: TRBJ2-2; size: .; CDR3: CASSKGHTGELFF; DNA: TGTGCCAGCAGCAAGGGGCACACCGGGGAGCTGTTTTTT
V: TRBV19; D: .; J: TRBJ2-7; size: .; CDR3: CASSWTEQSYEQYF; DNA: TGTGCCAGTAGCTGGACAGAACAATCCTACGAGCAGTACTTC
V: TRBV28; D: .; J: TRBJ1-6; size: .; CDR3: CASGDVGDGNSPLHF; DNA: TGTGCCAGCGGTGATGTAGGGGATGGAAATTCACCCCTCCACTTT
V: TRBV5-4; D: .; J: TRBJ2-7; size: .; CDR3: CASSIQSSYEQYF; DNA: TGTGCCAGCAGCATACAGAGCTCCTACGAGCAGTACTTC
V: TRBV12-1; D: .; J: TRBJ2-2; size: .; CDR3: CASSPEPRQGKGTGELFF; DNA: TGTGCCAGCAGTCCCGAACCCCGACAGGGGAAGGGCACCGGGGAGCTGTTTTTT
V: TRBV7-7; D: TRBD1; J: TRBJ2-7; size: .; CDR3: CASSLGRGNYEQYF; DNA: TGTGCCAGCAGCTTGGGCAGGGGGAACTACGAGCAGTACTTC
V: TRBV19; D: .; J: TRBJ2-2; size: few; CDR3: CASSIVRSYGELFF; DNA: TGTGCCAGTAGTATAGTGCGGTCCTACGGGGAGCTGTTTTTT
V: TRBV9; D: .; J: TRBJ1-4; size: .; CDR3: CASSVDRGRHEKLFF; DNA: TGTGCCAGCAGCGTAGATCGAGGGAGGCATGAAAAACTGTTTTTT
V: TRBV6-5; D: TRBD1; J: TRBJ2-7; size: .; CDR3: CASGPWTGGGEQYF; DNA: TGTGCCAGCGGGCCCTGGACAGGGGGCGGCGAGCAGTACTTC
V: TRBV5-1; D: TRBD1; J: TRBJ2-2; size: .; CDR3: CASSLGDRAPGGELFF; DNA: TGCGCCAGCAGCTTGGGGGACAGGGCTCCCGGCGGGGAGCTGTTTTTT
V: TRBV6-7; D: TRBD2; J: TRBJ2-7; size: .; CDR3: CASSYVPPSGVYEQYF; DNA: TGTGCCAGCAGTTACGTCCCCCCTAGCGGGGTTTACGAGCAGTACTTC
V: TRBV2; D: .; J: TRBJ2-7; size: .; CDR3: CASSEGPLNNF; DNA: TGTGCCAGCAGTGAAGGGCCATTGAATAACTTC
V: TRBV4-3; D: TRBD2; J: TRBJ2-3; size: .; CDR3: CASSQDERETDTQYF; DNA: TGCGCCAGCAGCCAAGATGAGCGGGAGACCGATACGCAGTATTTT
V: TRBV6-5; D: .; J: TRBJ1-2; size: .; CDR3: CASMVQGRHGYTF; DNA: TGTGCCAGCATGGTGCAGGGGCGGCATGGCTACACCTTC
V: TRBV9; D: .; J: TRBJ2-7; size: .; CDR3: CASSLQRAGEQYF; DNA: TGTGCCAGCAGCCTGCAAAGGGCGGGCGAGCAGTACTTC
V: TRBV5-4; D: .; J: TRBJ2-6; size: .; CDR3: CASSQSAGFTNVLTF; DNA: TGTGCCAGCAGCCAATCGGCCGGGTTTACCAACGTCCTGACTTTC
V: TRBV5-1; D: TRBD1; J: TRBJ2-5; size: once; CDR3: CASSSYRGFQETQYF; DNA: TGCGCCAGCAGCTCCTACAGGGGATTCCAAGAGACCCAGTACTTC
V: TRBV4-3; D: TRBD1; J: TRBJ1-5; size: .; CDR3: CASSQDYRQGNQPQHF; DNA: TGCGCCAGCAGCCAAGATTACCGACAGGGGAATCAGCCCCAGCATTTT
V: TRBV19; D: .; J: TRBJ2-5; size: once; CDR3: CASSPAPNPGRETQYF; DNA: TGTGCCAGTAGTCCTGCTCCCAACCCAGGGCGCGAGACCCAGTACTTC
V: TRBV10-3; D: TRBD1; J: TRBJ1-2; size: .; CDR3: CAINTGANYGYTF; DNA: TGTGCCATCAACACAGGGGCGAACTATGGCTACACCTTC
V: TRBV29-1; D: .; J: TRBJ2-2; size: many; CDR3: CSVEDQVLRPGELFF; DNA: TGCAGCGTTGAAGATCAGGTACTCCGCCCCGGGGAGCTGTTTTTT
V: TRBV7-8; D: TRBD1; J: TRBJ2-7; size: .; CDR3: CASSFGTGSYEQYF; DNA: TGTGCCAGCAGCTTTGGGACAGGGTCCTACGAGCAGTACTTC
V: TRBV5-8; D: TRBD1; J: TRBJ2-7; size: .; CDR3: CASSGQGASEQYF; DNA: TGTGCCAGCTCCGGACAGGGGGCTTCCGAGCAGTACTTC
V: TRBV7-2; D: .; J: TRBJ2-3; size: .; CDR3: CASSSGEVWRPGDTQYF; DNA: TGTGCCAGCAGTTCCGGCGAAGTGTGGAGGCCCGGGGATACGCAGTATTTT
V: TRBV28; D: .; J: TRBJ1-5; size: .; CDR3: CASSFDRFGQPQHF; DNA: TGTGCCAGCAGTTTCGACAGGTTTGGACAGCCCCAGCATTTT
V: TRBV13; D: .; J: TRBJ1-1; size: .; CDR3: CASSSQGNTEAFF; DNA: TGTGCCAGCAGCTCACAGGGGAACACTGAAGCTTTCTTT
V: TRBV7-2; D: .; J: TRBJ1-1; size: .; CDR3: CASSSGEGRRTEAFF; DNA: TGTGCCAGCAGCTCCGGTGAGGGTCGGAGAACTGAAGCTTTCTTT
V: TRBV7-3; D: .; J: TRBJ2-2; size: .; CDR3: CASSLIGASGTGELFF; DNA: TGTGCCAGCAGCTTAATAGGGGCGTCTGGCACCGGGGAGCTGTTTTTT
V: TRBV29-1; D: TRBD2; J: TRBJ2-7; size: .; CDR3: CSVGSGRGYEQYF; DNA: TGCAGCGTGGGGAGCGGGAGGGGGTACGAGCAGTACTTC
V: TRBV25-1; D: TRBD2; J: TRBJ2-1; size: once; CDR3: CASSELKTSDNNEQFF; DNA: TGTGCCAGCAGTGAATTAAAAACTAGCGACAACAATGAGCAGTTCTTC
V: TRBV7-9; D: .; J: TRBJ2-3; size: .; CDR3: CASSLLPQGAADTQYF; DNA: TGTGCCAGCAGCTTACTCCCCCAGGGCGCGGCGGATACGCAGTATTTT
V: TRBV2; D: .; J: TRBJ1-2; size: few; CDR3: CASSEQIGYTF; DNA: TGTGCCAGCAGTGAACAAATCGGCTACACCTTC
V: TRBV7-9; D: .; J: TRBJ1-5; size: .; CDR3: CASSLRGDQPQHF; DNA: TGTGCCAGCAGCTTGCGGGGGGATCAGCCCCAGCATTTT
V: TRBV12-3/TRBV12-4; D: .; J: TRBJ1-1; size: .; CDR3: CASSFGGNTEAFF; DNA: TGTGCCAGCAGTTTCGGGGGGAACACTGAAGCTTTCTTT
V: TRBV12-3/TRBV12-4; D: .; J: TRBJ2-5; size: .; CDR3: CASSPQGSETQYF; DNA: TGTGCCAGCAGTCCTCAGGGTAGTGAGACCCAGTACTTC
V: TRBV24-1; D: TRBD2; J: TRBJ2-1; size: once; CDR3: CATTRGGAGRDNEQFF; DNA: TGTGCCACCACGCGGGGCGGAGCGGGAAGGGACAATGAGCAGTTCTTC
V: TRBV3-1/TRBV3-2; D: .; J: TRBJ2-7; size: .; CDR3: CASSQGWAGLTHYEQYF; DNA: TGTGCCAGCAGCCAAGGGTGGGCGGGACTGACACACTACGAGCAGTACTTC
V: TRBV5-1; D: TRBD1; J: TRBJ2-7; size: .; CDR3: CASSHGTGYEQYF; DNA: TGCGCCAGCAGCCACGGGACAGGCTACGAGCAGTACTTC
V: TRBV13; D: .; J: TRBJ2-1; size: .; CDR3: CASRYNNEQFF; DNA: TGTGCCAGCAGATACAACAATGAGCAGTTCTTC
V: TRBV28; D: .; J: TRBJ2-1; size: .; CDR3: CASSLPGVEYNEQFF; DNA: TGTGCCAGCAGTTTACCAGGGGTGGAATACAATGAGCAGTTCTTC
V: TRBV11-1; D: TRBD1; J: TRBJ2-2; size: .; CDR3: CASSAPDRGTGELFF; DNA: TGTGCCAGCAGCGCCCCGGACAGGGGCACCGGGGAGCTGTTTTTT
V: TRBV24-1; D: TRBD2; J: TRBJ2-1; size: once; CDR3: CATSDLSGRSYNEQFF; DNA: TGTGCCACCAGTGATTTGAGCGGGAGGTCCTACAATGAGCAGTTCTTC
V: TRBV9; D: .; J: TRBJ1-1; size: once; CDR3: CASSVVGGGGVNTEAFF; DNA: TGTGCCAGCAGCGTAGTGGGAGGCGGAGGGGTGAACACTGAAGCTTTCTTT
V: TRBV5-1; D: TRBD1; J: TRBJ2-7; size: .; CDR3: CASSEGSGTGDEQYF; DNA: TGCGCCAGCAGCGAGGGTTCCGGGACAGGGGACGAGCAGTACTTC
V: TRBV19; D: TRBD2; J: TRBJ2-1; size: .; CDR3: CASRKVSGRNEQFF; DNA: TGTGCCAGTAGGAAGGTTAGCGGGAGGAATGAGCAGTTCTTC
V: TRBV28; D: .; J: TRBJ2-7; size: .; CDR3: CASSLDRATYEQYF; DNA: TGTGCCAGCAGTTTGGACAGAGCCACCTACGAGCAGTACTTC
V: TRBV19; D: .; J: TRBJ2-7; size: .; CDR3: CASSTKGRYYEQYF; DNA: TGTGCCAGTAGTACCAAAGGCAGGTACTACGAGCAGTACTTC